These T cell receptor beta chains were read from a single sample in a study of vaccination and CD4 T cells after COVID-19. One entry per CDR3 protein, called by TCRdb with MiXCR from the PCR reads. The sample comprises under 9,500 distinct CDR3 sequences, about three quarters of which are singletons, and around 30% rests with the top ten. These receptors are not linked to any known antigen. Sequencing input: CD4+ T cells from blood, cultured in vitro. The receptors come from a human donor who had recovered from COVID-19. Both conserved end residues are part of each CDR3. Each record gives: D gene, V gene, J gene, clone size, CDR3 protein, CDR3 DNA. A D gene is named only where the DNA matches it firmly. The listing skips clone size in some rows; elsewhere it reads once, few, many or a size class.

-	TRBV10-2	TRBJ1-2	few	CASSEPAYGYTF	TGCGCCAGCAGTGAGCCGGCTTATGGCTACACCTTC
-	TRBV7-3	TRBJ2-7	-	CASSLSGNYPEQYF	TGTGCCAGCAGCTTAAGTGGGAACTACCCGGAGCAGTACTTC
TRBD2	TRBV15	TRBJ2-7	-	CATSSSGLAGTYEQYF	TGTGCCACCAGCTCCTCGGGACTAGCGGGCACCTACGAGCAGTACTTC
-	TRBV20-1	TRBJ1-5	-	CSASPRDFNQPQHF	TGCAGTGCTAGTCCCCGGGATTTCAATCAGCCCCAGCATTTT
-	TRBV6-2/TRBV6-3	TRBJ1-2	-	CASSYSQQRYGYTF	TGTGCCAGCAGTTACTCGCAACAGCGCTATGGCTACACCTTC
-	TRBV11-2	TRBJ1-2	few	CASSLVRGKPPYGYTF	TGTGCCAGCAGCTTAGTGCGTGGCAAGCCGCCATATGGCTACACCTTC
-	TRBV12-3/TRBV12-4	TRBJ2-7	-	CASSLALLQGGSYEQYF	TGTGCCAGCAGTTTAGCGCTTTTGCAGGGGGGCTCCTACGAGCAGTACTTC
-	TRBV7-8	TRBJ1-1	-	CASSRGGGNTEAFF	TGTGCCAGCAGCCGGGGGGGCGGGAACACTGAAGCTTTCTTT
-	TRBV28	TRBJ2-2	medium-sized	CASSLTSRWELFF	TGTGCCAGCAGTTTAACCTCGAGGTGGGAGCTGTTTTTT
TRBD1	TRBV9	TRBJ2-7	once	CASSPRTGPAERYDYEQYF	TGTGCCAGCAGCCCCCGGACAGGGCCGGCGGAAAGGTACGACTACGAGCAGTACTTC
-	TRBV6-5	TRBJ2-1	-	CASSSRGSGKLNEQFF	TGTGCCAGCAGTTCCCGAGGGAGCGGCAAGCTCAATGAGCAGTTCTTC
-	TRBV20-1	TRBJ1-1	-	CSAPTSINTEAFF	TGCAGTGCTCCCACATCCATAAACACTGAAGCTTTCTTT
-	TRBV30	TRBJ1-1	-	CAWSVTVNTEAFF	TGTGCCTGGAGTGTAACCGTGAACACTGAAGCTTTCTTT
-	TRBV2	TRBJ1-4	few	CASRKWQTNEKLFF	TGTGCCAGCAGAAAGTGGCAGACAAATGAAAAACTGTTTTTT
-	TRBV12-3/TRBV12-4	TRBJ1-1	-	CASSLAGGRLNTEAFF	TGTGCCAGCAGTTTAGCGGGGGGCAGACTGAACACTGAAGCTTTCTTT
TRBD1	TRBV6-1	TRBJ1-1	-	CASPTGTANTEAFF	TGTGCCAGTCCTACCGGGACAGCGAACACTGAAGCTTTCTTT
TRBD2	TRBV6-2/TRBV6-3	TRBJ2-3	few	CASSYPSGALGDTQYF	TGTGCCAGCAGTTATCCTAGCGGAGCCCTGGGAGATACGCAGTATTTT
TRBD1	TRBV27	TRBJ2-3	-	CASSTRDSLFTQYF	TGTGCCAGCAGTACCCGGGACAGCTTGTTTACGCAGTATTTT
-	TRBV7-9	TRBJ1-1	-	CASSAQGRGPEAFF	TGTGCCAGCAGCGCCCAAGGGAGAGGCCCTGAAGCTTTCTTT
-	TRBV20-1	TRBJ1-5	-	CSARVPGLVDQPQHF	TGCAGTGCTAGAGTCCCAGGGTTGGTTGATCAGCCCCAGCATTTT
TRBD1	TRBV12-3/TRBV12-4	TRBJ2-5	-	CASGPTGGWETQYF	TGTGCCAGCGGGCCGACAGGGGGCTGGGAGACCCAGTACTTC
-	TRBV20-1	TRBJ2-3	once	CSYPGLYTDTQYF	TGCAGTTACCCGGGACTCTACACAGATACGCAGTATTTT
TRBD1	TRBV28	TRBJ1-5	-	CASSLLRQGHQPQHF	TGTGCCAGCAGTTTACTCCGACAGGGACATCAGCCCCAGCATTTT
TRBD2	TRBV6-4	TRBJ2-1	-	CASILSGRTYNEQFF	TGTGCCAGCATCCTTAGCGGGAGAACCTACAATGAGCAGTTCTTC
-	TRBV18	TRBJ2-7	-	CASSPPYGRDVIEQYF	TGTGCCAGCTCACCACCATATGGCAGGGACGTGATCGAGCAGTACTTC
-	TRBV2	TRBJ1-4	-	CASRSQGEKLFF	TGTGCCAGCAGGTCCCAGGGAGAAAAACTGTTTTTT
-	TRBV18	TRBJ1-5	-	CASSLPKQGPSNQPQHF	TGTGCCAGCTCACTCCCCAAACAGGGACCTAGCAATCAGCCCCAGCATTTT
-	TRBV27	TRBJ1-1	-	CASSPTANLNTEAFF	TGTGCCAGCAGTCCCACAGCGAACTTGAACACTGAAGCTTTCTTT
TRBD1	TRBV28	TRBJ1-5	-	CASSWQGQVSNQPQHF	TGTGCCAGCAGTTGGCAGGGACAGGTTAGCAATCAGCCCCAGCATTTT